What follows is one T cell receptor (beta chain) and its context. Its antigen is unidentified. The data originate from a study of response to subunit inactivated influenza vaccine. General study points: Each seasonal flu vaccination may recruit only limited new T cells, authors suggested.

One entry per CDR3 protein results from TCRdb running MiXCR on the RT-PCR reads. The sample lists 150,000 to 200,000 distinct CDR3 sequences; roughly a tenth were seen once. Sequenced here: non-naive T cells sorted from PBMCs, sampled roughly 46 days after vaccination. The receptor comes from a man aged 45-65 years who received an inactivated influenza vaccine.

The CDR3 region is CASSPGTISTDTQYF. CDR3 DNA: TGTGCCAGCAGCCCGGGGACTATTAGCACAGATACGCAGTATTTT. The chain uses TRBV3-1 and TRBJ2-3; 7 bases are shared with TRBD2. Germline CDR1 is LGHDT and CDR2 is YNNKEL (reference sequence). V gave up 4 bases and J gave up 0 bases; unmatched junction bases: 4. This CDR3 spans 15 amino acids.